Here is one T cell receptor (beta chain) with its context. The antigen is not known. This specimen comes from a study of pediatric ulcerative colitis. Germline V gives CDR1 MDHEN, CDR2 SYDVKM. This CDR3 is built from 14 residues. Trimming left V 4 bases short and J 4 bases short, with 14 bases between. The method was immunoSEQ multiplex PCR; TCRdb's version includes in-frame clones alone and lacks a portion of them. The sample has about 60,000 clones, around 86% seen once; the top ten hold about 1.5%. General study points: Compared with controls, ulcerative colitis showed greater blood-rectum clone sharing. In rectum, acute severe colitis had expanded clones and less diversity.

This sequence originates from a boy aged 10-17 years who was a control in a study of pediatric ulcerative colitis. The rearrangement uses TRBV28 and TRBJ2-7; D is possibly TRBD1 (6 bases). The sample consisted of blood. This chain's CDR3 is CASSSAGQIYEQYF. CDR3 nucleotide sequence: TGTGCCAGCAGTTCAGCAGGACAGATTTACGAGCAGTACTTC.